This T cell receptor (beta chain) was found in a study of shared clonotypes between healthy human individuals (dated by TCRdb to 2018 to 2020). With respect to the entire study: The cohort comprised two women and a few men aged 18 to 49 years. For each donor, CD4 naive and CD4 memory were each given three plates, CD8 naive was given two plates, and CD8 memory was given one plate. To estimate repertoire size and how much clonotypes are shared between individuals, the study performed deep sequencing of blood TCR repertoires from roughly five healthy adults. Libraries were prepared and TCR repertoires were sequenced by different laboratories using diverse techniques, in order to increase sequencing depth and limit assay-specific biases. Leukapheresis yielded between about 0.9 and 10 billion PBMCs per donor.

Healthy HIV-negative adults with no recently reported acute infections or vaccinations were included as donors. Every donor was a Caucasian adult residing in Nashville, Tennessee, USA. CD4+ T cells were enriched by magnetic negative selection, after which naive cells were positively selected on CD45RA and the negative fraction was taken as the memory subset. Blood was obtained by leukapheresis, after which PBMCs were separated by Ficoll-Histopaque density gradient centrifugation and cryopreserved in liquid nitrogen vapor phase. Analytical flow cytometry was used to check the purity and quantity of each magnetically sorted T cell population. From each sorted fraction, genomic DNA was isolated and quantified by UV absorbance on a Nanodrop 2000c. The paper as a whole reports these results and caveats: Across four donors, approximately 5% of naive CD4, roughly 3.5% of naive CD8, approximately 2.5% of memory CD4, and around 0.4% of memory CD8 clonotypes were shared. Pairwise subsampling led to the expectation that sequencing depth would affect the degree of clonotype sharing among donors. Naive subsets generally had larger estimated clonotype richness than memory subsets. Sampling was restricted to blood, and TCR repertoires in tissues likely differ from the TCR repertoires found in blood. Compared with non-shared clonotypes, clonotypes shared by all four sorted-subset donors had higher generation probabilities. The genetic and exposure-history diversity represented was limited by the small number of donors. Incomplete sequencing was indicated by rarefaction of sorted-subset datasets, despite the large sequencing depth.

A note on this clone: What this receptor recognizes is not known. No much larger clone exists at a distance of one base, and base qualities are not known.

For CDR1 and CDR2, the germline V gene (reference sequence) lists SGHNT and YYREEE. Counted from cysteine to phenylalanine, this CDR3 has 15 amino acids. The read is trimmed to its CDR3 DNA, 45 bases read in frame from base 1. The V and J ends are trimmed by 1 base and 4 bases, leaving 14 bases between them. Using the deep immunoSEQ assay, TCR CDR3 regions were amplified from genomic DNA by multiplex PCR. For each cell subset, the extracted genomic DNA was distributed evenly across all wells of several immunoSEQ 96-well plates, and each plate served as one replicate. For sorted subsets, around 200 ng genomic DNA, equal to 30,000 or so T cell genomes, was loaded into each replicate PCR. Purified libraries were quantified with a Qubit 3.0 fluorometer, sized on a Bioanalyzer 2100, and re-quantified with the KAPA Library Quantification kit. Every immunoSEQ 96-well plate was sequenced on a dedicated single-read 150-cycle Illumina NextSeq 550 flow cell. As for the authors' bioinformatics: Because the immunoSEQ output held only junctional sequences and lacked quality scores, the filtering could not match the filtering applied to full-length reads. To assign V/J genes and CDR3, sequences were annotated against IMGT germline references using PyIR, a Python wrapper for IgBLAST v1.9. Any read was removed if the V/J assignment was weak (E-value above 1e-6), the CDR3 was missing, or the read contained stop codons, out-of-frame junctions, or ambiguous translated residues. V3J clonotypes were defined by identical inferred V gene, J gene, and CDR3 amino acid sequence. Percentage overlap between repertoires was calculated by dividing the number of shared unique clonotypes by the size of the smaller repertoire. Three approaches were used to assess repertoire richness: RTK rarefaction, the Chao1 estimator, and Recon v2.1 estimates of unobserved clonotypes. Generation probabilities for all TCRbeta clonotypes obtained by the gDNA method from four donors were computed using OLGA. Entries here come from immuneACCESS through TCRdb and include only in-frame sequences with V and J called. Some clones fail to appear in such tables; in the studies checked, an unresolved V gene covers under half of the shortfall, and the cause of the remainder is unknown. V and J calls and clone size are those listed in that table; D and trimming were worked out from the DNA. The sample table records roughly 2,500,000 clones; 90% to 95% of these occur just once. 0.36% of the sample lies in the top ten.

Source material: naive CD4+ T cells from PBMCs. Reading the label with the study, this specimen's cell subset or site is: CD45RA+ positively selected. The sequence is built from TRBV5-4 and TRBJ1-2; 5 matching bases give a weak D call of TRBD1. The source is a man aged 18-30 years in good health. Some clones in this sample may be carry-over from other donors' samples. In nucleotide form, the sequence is TGTGCCAGCAGCTTGCTTCAGGGAGCTAGCTATGGCTACACCTTC. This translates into CASSLLQGASYGYTF.